A single T cell receptor (beta chain) is shown here with its context. No cognate antigen has been identified for it. No much larger clone exists at a distance of one base, and base qualities are not known. The library was generated by the immunoSEQ multiplex PCR assay. TCRdb carries this immuneACCESS record with in-frame sequences only. Its versions omit some clonotypes, under half of them owing to an unresolved V gene in the studies checked, with the rest unexplained. The sample profile shows roughly 73,000 clones; 90% to 95% of them were found once. 2.1% of the sample is taken by the ten largest. The data were taken from a study of T cell changes during pregnancy in multiple sclerosis (dated by TCRdb to about 2019). Describing the broader study: The study looked at changes in the T cell repertoire across pregnancy in women with multiple sclerosis.

The germline V gene supplies CDR1 KGHSH and CDR2 LQKENI. Including the terminal cysteine and phenylalanine, the CDR3 comprises 15 residues. Only the CDR3 part of the read is kept: 45 bases, read in frame from the first base. The V end gives up 4 bases and the J end 6 bases, leaving 7 bases in the junction not matched to a gene. In this chain, TRBV18 is recombined with TRBJ1-5, with 9 middle bases fitting TRBD1. The TCR originated in a female donor in good health, enrolled as a control in a pregnancy study. This specimen consisted of peripheral blood, obtained in the second trimester of pregnancy. The CDR3 protein sequence reads: CASSHRQGDPQPQHF. The DNA sequence reads TGTGCCAGCTCACACCGACAGGGGGACCCTCAGCCCCAGCATTTT.